Each of the 20 T cell receptor beta chains below was sequenced from the same sample in a study of blood T cell repertoires in COVID-19. The protocol was immunoSEQ multiplex PCR, while the TCRdb copy is restricted to in-frame clones and leaves out a portion. This sample has around 24,000 clones, with 81% found just once. The sequencing sample was made of peripheral blood. The receptors derive from a man in his forties or fifties with active or convalescent COVID-19.

This chain uses TRBV30 with TRBJ2-7; D is possibly TRBD2 (6 bases). Germline values: CDR1 GTSNPN, CDR2 SVGIG (reference sequence). The V and J ends lost 5 bases and 5 bases respectively, with 16 bases between them. The CDR3 contains 13 residues. CDR3 DNA sequence: TGTGCCTGGCTCCGGGACTCATATAACGAGCAGTACTTC. It translates to CAWLRDSYNEQYF.

This chain links TRBV7-9 with TRBJ1-1; D gene uncertain. The CDR3 has 12 amino acids. Trimming took off 2 bases at V and 9 bases at J, with 10 bases between the two ends. Germline-derived CDR1 and CDR2 are SEHNR and FQNEAQ (reference sequence). The DNA for the CDR3 is TGTGCCAGCAGCTTATCCGGGTTTCAAGCTTTCTTT. Amino acid sequence: CASSLSGFQAFF. Looking up the rest from reference TRBV7-9 and TRBJ1-1 gives the full variable domain: DTGVSQNPRHKITKRGQNVTFRCDPISEHNRLYWYRQTLGQGPEFLTYFQNEAQLEKSRLLSDRFSAERPKGSFSTLEIQRTEQGDSAMYLCASSLSGFQAFFGQGTRLTVV.

The gene calls are TRBV19 and TRBJ2-5; 8 bases map to TRBD1. V lost 6 bases, J lost 1 base, and 7 bases stayed unmatched. The germline CDR1 and CDR2 sequences are LNHDA and SQIVND (reference sequence). The CDR3 covers 15 residues. DNA of the CDR3: TGTGCCAGTAGGGAGACAGGGGTTAGCCAAGAGACCCAGTACTTC. Translated: CASRETGVSQETQYF.

V usage is TRBV24-1 and J usage is TRBJ2-5; 8 bases line up with TRBD1. CDR3 length: 18 residues. The trim removed 9 bases at V and 2 bases at J, leaving 19 bases unmatched. Germline V gene data show CDR1 as KGHDR and CDR2 as SFDVKD. CDR3 sequence (DNA): TGTGCCACCGCCAAGACAGGGGATTTTGCTAAATCGCAAGAGACCCAGTACTTC. As protein: CATAKTGDFAKSQETQYF.

A few counts support this clone. This sequence joins TRBV6-6 and TRBJ2-5; D gene ambiguous. CDR3 size: 13 residues. Trimming stripped 7 bases from V and 2 bases from J, with 11 bases between. Per germline, CDR1 MNHNY and CDR2 SVGAGI (reference sequence). The CDR3 region has the DNA TGTGCCAGCACCACTTTCTATCAAGAGACCCAGTACTTC. Translation gives CASTTFYQETQYF.

The table lists this clone with a count of one. The rearrangement joins TRBV25-1 to TRBJ1-1; D call uncertain. CDR1 is MGHDK and CDR2 is SYGVNS in the germline V gene. The CDR3 runs 12 residues. V lost 2 bases and J 6 bases, leaving 7 bases between the germline ends. CDR3 residues: CASSESISEAFF. The CDR3 DNA reads TGTGCCAGCAGTGAAAGCATTTCTGAAGCTTTCTTT.

The rearrangement uses TRBV5-1 and TRBJ1-4; D is possibly TRBD1 (5 bases). Trimming shortened V by 0 bases and J by 3 bases, and 9 bases separated the two germline ends. Germline V gene sequence: CDR1 SGHRS, CDR2 YFSETQ. The CDR3 covers 15 residues. DNA of the CDR3: TGCGCCAGCAGCTTGGGGGGCGTAGCTAATGAAAAACTGTTTTTT. This translates into CASSLGGVANEKLFF.

This chain uses TRBV6-5 with TRBJ2-3; tentative D call: TRBD2 (6 bases). This CDR3 has 15 residues. Trimming took 8 bases from V and 4 from J, leaving 19 bases between them. Germline V lookup: CDR1 MNHEY, CDR2 SVGAGI. The CDR3 protein is CASLRRALSPDTQYF. CDR3 in DNA: TGTGCCAGCCTCCGGAGGGCCCTCTCGCCAGATACGCAGTATTTT.

This sequence joins TRBV7-9 and TRBJ1-2, with 9 bases identical to TRBD1. The CDR3 loop spans 14 amino acids. The V and J ends lost 5 bases and 8 bases, in that order; junction bases with no gene match: 9. The germline V gene has CDR1 SEHNR and CDR2 FQNEAQ (reference sequence). The CDR3 DNA sequence: TGTGCCAGCAGCACCACAGGGGGCGGTGGAGGCTACACCTTC. This gives the protein CASSTTGGGGGYTF.

This clone was observed a handful of times. This rearrangement joins TRBV10-1 to TRBJ2-1; 13 nucleotides match TRBD2. V lost 10 bases and J lost 9; bases outside the gene matches: 6. Germline V lookup: CDR1 WNHNN, CDR2 SYGVQD (reference sequence). This CDR3 region has 13 residues. The CDR3 nucleotides are TGCGCCACCCGGGGACTAGCGGGGAGTGAGCAGTTCTTC. It is translated as CATRGLAGSEQFF.

This clone was observed a single time. The chain employs TRBV5-6 and TRBJ2-7; tentative D call: TRBD1 (5 bases). The CDR3 runs 14 residues. In germline, CDR1 is SGHDT, CDR2 YYEEEE. The V end was cut by 4 bases, the J end by 2 bases, with 13 bases between. CDR3 DNA: TGTGCCAGCAGCAGGGGCGCGTTTACCTACGAGCAGTACTTC. It translates to CASSRGAFTYEQYF.

This chain links TRBV5-1 with TRBJ2-4; TRBD2 aligns across 8 bases. The CDR3 contains 13 residues. Germline CDR1 reads SGHRS; CDR2 reads YFSETQ. The trim removed 2 bases at V and 5 bases at J, leaving 0 bases unmatched. This CDR3 is CASSLAGENIQYF. The CDR3 DNA follows: TGCGCCAGCAGCTTAGCGGGGGAAAACATTCAGTACTTC.

The chain employs TRBV6-7 and TRBJ2-1; the match to TRBD1 covers 7 bases. TRBV6-7 is assigned to the ORF class and has an uncertain function. Unmatched junction bases numbered 16, after V lost 5 bases and J lost 6 bases. The CDR3 runs to 17 residues. DNA for the CDR3: TGTGCCAGCAGTAACCGACACAGGGGAAGAAGGGTCAATGAGCAGTTCTTC. Amino acids: CASSNRHRGRRVNEQFF.

The V gene is TRBV12-3 or TRBV12-4, the J gene TRBJ2-3, with D maybe TRBD2 (6 bases). V gave up 3 bases and J gave up 4 bases, with 8 bases separating them. The CDR3 is 13 residues long. CDR3 nucleotide sequence: TGTGCCAGCAGTTTCAGGGAGGCAGATACGCAGTATTTT. This translates into CASSFREADTQYF.

This clone has a handful of counts. The chain carries TRBV15 and TRBJ1-2; 8 bases fit TRBD1. This CDR3 contains 16 residues. Per the germline V gene, CDR1 is LNHNV and CDR2 is YYDKDF (reference sequence). The J segment lost 7 bases and the V segment lost 2 bases, leaving 12 bases of the junction unmatched. The CDR3 reads CATSRSQGATGSGYTF. The CDR3 nucleotides are TGTGCCACCAGCAGAAGTCAGGGGGCGACGGGGAGTGGCTACACCTTC.

J is TRBJ1-2 and V is TRBV3-1 (or the pseudogene TRBV3-2); D not certain. Germline V gene data show CDR1 as LGHDT and CDR2 as YNNKEL (reference sequence). The CDR3 consists of 17 residues. Trimming stripped 0 bases from V and 4 bases from J, with 18 bases between. The CDR3 loop is CASSQDLVSSGSYGYTF. CDR3 bases: TGTGCCAGCAGCCAAGATTTGGTATCCTCGGGAAGCTATGGCTACACCTTC.

This clone was seen just once. This chain joins TRBV20-1 and TRBJ2-7, with D maybe TRBD1 (6 bases). Germline V lookup: CDR1 DFQATT, CDR2 SNEGSKA (reference sequence). The length of the CDR3 is 11 residues. Trimming left V 5 bases short and J 6 bases short, with 11 bases between. The CDR3 spells CSADIGGEQYF. The CDR3 DNA reads as TGCAGTGCTGACATAGGGGGCGAGCAGTACTTC.

A single count supports this clone. This rearrangement joins TRBV10-3 to TRBJ2-1; a possible D gene is TRBD2 (5 bases). V was shortened by 10 bases and J by 4 bases, with 11 bases between the two germline ends. Germline CDR1 ENHRY, CDR2 SYGVKD. This CDR3 is built from 12 residues. CDR3 region: CATGELYNEQFF. Here the CDR3 DNA reads TGTGCCACCGGGGAGCTTTACAATGAGCAGTTCTTC.

The rearrangement uses TRBV28 and TRBJ2-7, with D unresolved. The CDR3 consists of 15 residues. V was clipped by 8 bases and J by 3 bases, with 20 bases between them. Germline CDR1 is MDHEN and CDR2 is SYDVKM. The CDR3, as DNA: TGTGCCAGCCCACCGTCCGGCACAGTGAACTACGAGCAGTACTTC. Translating it yields CASPPSGTVNYEQYF. The full variable domain, in which reference TRBV28 and TRBJ2-7 provide the parts outside the CDR3, is DVKVTQSSRYLVKRTGEKVFLECVQDMDHENMFWYRQDPGLGLRLIYFSYDVKMKEKGDIPEGYSVSREKKERFSLILESASTNQTSMYLCASPPSGTVNYEQYFGPGTRLTVT.

The chain links TRBV10-3 to TRBJ1-4, with D tentatively TRBD1 (6 bases). This CDR3 region has 13 residues. Germline lookup yields CDR1 ENHRY and CDR2 SYGVKD. Trimming took off 11 bases at V and 6 bases at J, with 16 bases between the two ends. CDR3 sequence (DNA): TGTGCCGCCTCGGGGGGGCCGGATGAAAAACTGTTTTTT. As protein: CAASGGPDEKLFF.